This TCR beta chain is from a study of blood T cell repertoires in COVID-19. This clone has a single count. As originally analysed: The assay estimated nucleated cells by amplifying reference gene primers. Some clones are missing from TCRdb's copy, which holds only in-frame ones; the method was immunoSEQ multiplex PCR. D and trimming were read from the DNA, whereas the V and J calls and clone size are those reported in that table. The sample lists about 190,000 clones; roughly 80% were seen once. CDR3 length: 15 residues. Per germline, CDR1 SGHTA and CDR2 FQGNSA. V was cut by 3 bases and J by 0 bases, with 10 bases left in between.

This chain connects TRBV7-2 to TRBJ2-3; a weak D match, TRBD2 (6 bases). This TCR was recovered from a man aged 50 to 59 who had recovered from COVID-19. Sample: peripheral blood. The CDR3 loop is CASSFGAGSTDTQYF. The CDR3 bases are TGTGCCAGCAGCTTCGGGGCGGGGAGCACAGATACGCAGTATTTT.